The next 29 T cell receptor beta chains were all read from a single sample in a study of blood T cell repertoires in COVID-19. Measured with immunoSEQ multiplex PCR; TCRdb has only the in-frame clones, and not every one. The table lists 90,000 to 130,000 clones, 70% to 90% of them singletons. Sequenced material: peripheral blood. The receptor set was obtained from a man aged 40-49 years with acute or convalescent COVID-19.

The V gene is TRBV9, the J gene TRBJ1-3; TRBD1 matches at 8 bases. The CDR3 sequence is 14 residues long. V lost 6 bases, J lost 4 bases, and 6 bases stayed unmatched. CDR1 and CDR2 from the germline V gene are SGDLS and YYNGEE. CDR3 in DNA: TGTGCCAGCACCCAGGGGGCAGGGGGAAACACCATATATTTT. This sequence encodes CASTQGAGGNTIYF. Using reference TRBV9 and TRBJ1-3 for the parts outside the CDR3, the full variable domain is DSGVTQTPKHLITATGQRVTLRCSPRSGDLSVYWYQQSLDQGLQFLIQYYNGEERAKGNILERFSAQQFPDLHSELNLSSLELGDSALYFCASTQGAGGNTIYFGEGSWLTVV.

The chain couples TRBV4-1 to TRBJ1-6, with TRBD1 as a possible D gene (6 bases). The V end was cut by 5 bases, the J end by 5 bases, with 13 bases between. Germline V gene sequence: CDR1 MGHRA, CDR2 YSYEKL. This CDR3 region has 15 residues. The CDR3 nucleotides are TGCGCCAGCAGCAAATCAGGGGACCATAATTCACCCCTCCACTTT. The encoded protein is CASSKSGDHNSPLHF.

About this clone itself: Other nucleotide sequences in the sample specify the same CDR3. The chain combines TRBV7-2 with TRBJ2-1, with D perhaps matching TRBD2 (6 bases). Germline lookup yields CDR1 SGHTA and CDR2 FQGNSA. The CDR3 is 13 amino acids. V dropped 4 bases and J dropped 7 bases, with 11 bases sitting between them. The CDR3 sequence is CASSSRGGNEQFF. The CDR3 region has the DNA TGTGCCAGCAGCTCCCGTGGGGGGAATGAGCAGTTCTTC.

Remarks on this clone: Its ends do not fully match the called genes, so a read error is possible. J is TRBJ2-3 and V is TRBV7-7; 12 bases map to TRBD1. This CDR3 has 15 amino acids. Germline V gives CDR1 SSHAT, CDR2 FNYEAQ (reference sequence). This chain's CDR3 is CASSPGTGGVDTQYF. The CDR3 DNA reads TGTGCTAGCAGCCCAGGGACAGGGGGCGTAGATACGCAGTATTTT. Filled out from reference TRBV7-7 and TRBJ2-3, the complete variable domain reads GAGVSQSPRYKVTKRGQDVTLRCDPISSHATLYWYQQALGQGPEFLTYFNYEAQPDKSGLPSDRFSAERPEGSISTLTIQRTEQRDSAMYRCASSPGTGGVDTQYFGPGTRLTVL.

The chain employs TRBV10-3 and TRBJ2-1, with a tentative D call TRBD2 (5 bases). The V gene lost 0 bases and the J gene lost 5 bases, with 8 bases spanning the gap. Per the germline V gene, CDR1 is ENHRY and CDR2 is SYGVKD. The CDR3 is made up of 14 amino acids. CDR3 loop: CAISESGSNNEQFF. The CDR3 region has the DNA TGTGCCATCAGTGAGTCGGGGAGTAACAATGAGCAGTTCTTC.

In this sample, this clone turned up once. The rearrangement joins TRBV11-1 to TRBJ2-3, with D possibly being TRBD2 (5 bases). This CDR3 contains 15 residues. Per the germline V gene, CDR1 is SGHAT and CDR2 is FQDESV (reference sequence). V shed 6 bases and J shed 0 bases, with 13 bases lying between them. The DNA for the CDR3 is TGTGCCAGCAGTGCGGAGGCTTCTAGCACAGATACGCAGTATTTT. This translates into CASSAEASSTDTQYF.

The chain employs TRBV6-2 or TRBV6-3 and TRBJ1-3, with D hard to call. V was clipped by 5 bases and J by 0 bases, with 11 bases between them. CDR3 length equals 15 residues. Per the germline V gene, CDR1 is MNHEY and CDR2 is SVGEGT. CDR3 amino acids: CASSAQIPSGNTIYF. The CDR3 bases are TGTGCCAGCAGTGCTCAGATACCCTCTGGAAACACCATATATTTT.

The V gene is TRBV20-1, the J gene TRBJ2-7, with a weak D call TRBD1 (5 bases). The CDR3 loop spans 11 amino acids. Trimming removed 7 bases from V and 5 bases from J, with 12 bases in between. CDR1 DFQATT and CDR2 SNEGSKA come from the germline V gene (reference sequence). The CDR3 nucleotides are TGCAGTGTCTCAGGGTCCCACGAGCAGTACTTC. Translated: CSVSGSHEQYF.

The rearrangement uses TRBV7-2 and TRBJ2-5, with TRBD2 matching over 12 bases. After removal of 3 bases from V and 2 bases from J, the junction contained 7 bases not matched to a gene. The CDR3 is 17 amino acids. Germline V gene lookup returns CDR1 SGHTA and CDR2 FQGNSA. CDR3 sequence reads: CASSFQTSGGLQETQYF. The CDR3 DNA is TGTGCCAGCAGCTTTCAAACTAGCGGGGGGTTACAAGAGACCCAGTACTTC. The whole variable domain, filled in from reference TRBV7-2 and TRBJ2-5, reads GAGVSQSPSNKVTEKGKDVELRCDPISGHTALYWYRQSLGQGLEFLIYFQGNSAPDKSGLPSDRFSAERTGGSVSTLTIQRTQQEDSAVYLCASSFQTSGGLQETQYFGPGTRLLVL.

CDR3 loop: CASSLGPFGNTIYF. Here the CDR3 DNA reads TGTGCCAGCAGCCTTGGGCCATTTGGAAACACCATATATTTT. The rearrangement uses TRBV6-5 and TRBJ1-3, with D hard to call. Germline CDR1 reads MNHEY; CDR2 reads SVGAGI. The CDR3 length is 14 residues. V was pared by 6 bases and J by 3 bases, with 12 bases between.

The V call is TRBV11-3, the J call TRBJ2-1, with TRBD2 identical over 14 bases. The junction had 2 bases not matched to a gene; V was cut back by 3 bases and J by 7 bases. Germline V gene sequence: CDR1 SGHNT, CDR2 YENEEA. This CDR3 comprises 15 residues. This CDR3 is CASSLGLAGVNEQFF. The CDR3, as DNA: TGTGCCAGCAGCTTGGGACTAGCGGGAGTTAATGAGCAGTTCTTC. Based on the CDR3 plus reference TRBV11-3 and TRBJ2-1, the full variable domain is EAGVVQSPRYKIIEKKQPVAFWCNPISGHNTLYWYLQNLGQGPELLIRYENEEAVDDSQLPKDRFSAERLKGVDSTLKIQPAELGDSAVYLCASSLGLAGVNEQFFGPGTRLTVL.

This clone was seen just once. The J gene is TRBJ2-5, the V gene TRBV5-1; TRBD2 might be the D (6 bases). The germline CDR1 and CDR2 sequences are SGHRS and YFSETQ. This CDR3 spans 16 amino acids. V was pared by 4 bases and J by 3 bases, with 19 bases between. The CDR3 bases are TGCGCCAGCAGCACTCGCGGGACTCCCCAAAAAGAGACCCAGTACTTC. It translates to CASSTRGTPQKETQYF.

This chain uses TRBV18 with TRBJ2-3; TRBD2 is a possible D gene (6 bases). The ends were cut back, 1 base at V and 2 bases at J, with 10 bases in the middle. CDR1 is KGHSH, CDR2 LQKENI, per germline. The CDR3 is 15 amino acids. In nucleotides, the CDR3 is TGTGCCAGCTCACCACGGGGGGTGCCCACAGATACGCAGTATTTT. Protein sequence: CASSPRGVPTDTQYF.

The J gene is TRBJ1-1, the V gene TRBV6-5; the D is unclear. Trimming removed 4 bases from V and 1 base from J, with 10 bases in between. Germline V gene lookup returns CDR1 MNHEY and CDR2 SVGAGI. CDR3 length equals 14 residues. The CDR3 sequence is CASSFTESNTEAFF. The CDR3 DNA follows: TGTGCCAGCAGTTTTACAGAATCGAACACTGAAGCTTTCTTT.

The CDR3 DNA follows: TGTGCCAGCAGCCAACCGGGACAGGTCCTCCAAGAGACCCAGTACTTC. Translated: CASSQPGQVLQETQYF. V gene TRBV4-2 combines with J gene TRBJ2-5; 8 bases align to TRBD1. This CDR3 region has 16 residues. Germline CDR1 is LGHNA and CDR2 is YNFKEQ. The trim removed 2 bases at V and 1 base at J, leaving 6 bases unmatched.

This clone was seen more than once but under ten times. The chain combines TRBV7-9 with TRBJ2-1, with 8 positions matching TRBD1. Looked up from germline, CDR1 is SEHNR and CDR2 is FQNEAQ (reference sequence). This CDR3 has 15 residues. Germline trimming cut 1 base from V and 8 bases from J; bases unmatched to any gene: 7. CDR3 loop: CASSLGTGRFDEQFF. The CDR3 DNA reads as TGTGCCAGCAGCTTAGGGACAGGGAGATTCGATGAGCAGTTCTTC.

This clone was seen only once. The chain is built from TRBV19 and TRBJ2-5; 9 positions match TRBD2. The junction had 9 bases not matched to a gene; V was cut back by 4 bases and J by 3 bases. The CDR3 is 16 amino acids. CDR1 is LNHDA, CDR2 SQIVND, per germline (reference sequence). CDR3 in DNA: TGTGCCAGTAGTACCCTAGCGGGGACCCCGAAAGAGACCCAGTACTTC. This gives the protein CASSTLAGTPKETQYF. Combining the CDR3 with reference TRBV19 and TRBJ2-5 gives the whole variable domain DGGITQSPKYLFRKEGQNVTLSCEQNLNHDAMYWYRQDPGQGLRLIYYSQIVNDFQKGDIAEGYSVSREKKESFPLTVTSAQKNPTAFYLCASSTLAGTPKETQYFGPGTRLLVL.

The V call is TRBV7-2, the J call TRBJ2-1; TRBD2 matches 14 bases. The CDR3 spans 19 residues. From germline, CDR1 is SGHTA and CDR2 FQGNSA. The V segment lost 2 bases and the J segment 1 base; nucleotides outside the gene matches: 7. CDR3 in DNA: TGTGCCAGCAGCTTATTAGGGACTAGCGGGAGTAGGTCCTACAATGAGCAGTTCTTC. Translation gives CASSLLGTSGSRSYNEQFF. Full variable domain (missing parts from reference TRBV7-2 and TRBJ2-1): GAGVSQSPSNKVTEKGKDVELRCDPISGHTALYWYRQSLGQGLEFLIYFQGNSAPDKSGLPSDRFSAERTGGSVSTLTIQRTQQEDSAVYLCASSLLGTSGSRSYNEQFFGPGTRLTVL.

V and J are TRBV7-2 and TRBJ2-5; 7 bases agree with TRBD2. Germline V gives CDR1 SGHTA, CDR2 FQGNSA. CDR3 length equals 16 residues. J gave up 1 base and V 2 bases, and 7 bases lay outside the gene matches. The CDR3, as DNA: TGTGCCAGCAGCTTAAGGCGCTCTAGCGGCCAAGAGACCCAGTACTTC. As protein: CASSLRRSSGQETQYF.

V and J are TRBV7-8 and TRBJ1-1, with 11 bases that match TRBD1. There are 15 residues in the CDR3. Germline V gives CDR1 SGHVS, CDR2 FQNEAQ. V shed 3 bases and J 3 bases; nucleotides not matched to a gene: 3. As DNA, the CDR3 is TGTGCCAGCAGCTTTCCGGGACAGGGGGACACTGAAGCTTTCTTT. Protein sequence: CASSFPGQGDTEAFF. The whole variable domain, filled in from reference TRBV7-8 and TRBJ1-1, reads GAGVSQSPRYKVAKRGQDVALRCDPISGHVSLFWYQQALGQGPEFLTYFQNEAQLDKSGLPSDRFFAERPEGSVSTLKIQRTQQEDSAVYLCASSFPGQGDTEAFFGQGTRLTVV.

This clone was observed a handful of times. The chain employs TRBV3-1 (or the pseudogene TRBV3-2) and TRBJ1-3; D gene unclear. This CDR3 contains 15 residues. V lost 4 bases and J lost 1, with 11 bases in between. CDR1 LGHDT and CDR2 YNNKEL come from the germline V gene (reference sequence). The chain's CDR3 is CASSRPGSSGNTIYF. The CDR3 nucleotides read TGTGCCAGCAGCCGGCCGGGGTCTTCTGGAAACACCATATATTTT.

V gene TRBV6-5 combines with J gene TRBJ1-2; D gene unclear. The germline V and J ends were trimmed by 0 bases and 4 bases, with 6 bases remaining between them. Germline-derived CDR1 and CDR2 are MNHEY and SVGAGI. CDR3 size: 13 residues. The CDR3 sequence is CASSYSQFYGYTF. For the CDR3, the DNA is TGTGCCAGCAGTTACTCTCAATTCTATGGCTACACCTTC.

The chain joins TRBV7-2 to TRBJ2-7; D possibly corresponds to TRBD1 (6 bases). CDR1 and CDR2 from the germline V gene are SGHTA and FQGNSA. Trimming stripped 6 bases from V and 4 bases from J, with 19 bases between. This CDR3 region has 15 residues. CDR3 sequence (DNA): TGTGCCAGCAGTTTACCGCGAACAGGGTCGTACGAGCAGTACTTC. Its translation is CASSLPRTGSYEQYF.

The chain is built from TRBV7-9 and TRBJ2-1; 8 bases map to TRBD2. The trim removed 5 bases at V and 4 bases at J, leaving 10 bases unmatched. Germline V lookup: CDR1 SEHNR, CDR2 FQNEAQ (reference sequence). The CDR3 runs to 16 residues. CDR3 DNA sequence: TGTGCCAGCAGCCCCTCGGGGCGGGGGGCGTACAATGAGCAGTTCTTC. Amino acids: CASSPSGRGAYNEQFF.

V and J are TRBV7-5 and TRBJ2-7; the table assigns TRBD2, which was not confirmed against the DNA. TRBV7-5 is assigned pseudogene status. The CDR3 runs 16 residues. The CDR3, as DNA: TGTGCCAGAAGCTTAGCAAGCCCCTCCGTCTCCTACGAGCAGTACTTC. Its protein is CARSLASPSVSYEQYF.

The rearrangement joins TRBV6-6 to TRBJ2-5, with a tentative D call TRBD2 (6 bases). V lost 5 bases and J 7 bases, leaving 26 bases between the germline ends. The CDR3 length is 17 residues. Germline CDR1 is MNHNY and CDR2 is SVGAGI (reference sequence). Here the CDR3 DNA reads TGTGCCAGCAGTCCTTGGACTAACCTTGCGAGTCAGGGGACCCAGTACTTC. This encodes CASSPWTNLASQGTQYF.

The chain recombines TRBV25-1 with TRBJ1-5, with D unresolved. This CDR3 is built from 15 residues. Trimming cost V 1 base and J 4 bases, with 11 bases left between them. The V gene's germline CDR1 is MGHDK and CDR2 SYGVNS. This chain's CDR3 is CASSESGSLNQPQHF. CDR3 sequence (DNA): TGTGCCAGCAGTGAATCCGGTTCACTAAATCAGCCCCAGCATTTT.

The chain recombines TRBV5-1 with TRBJ2-7; 7 positions match TRBD1. The CDR3 extends over 14 amino acids. Germline loops: CDR1 SGHRS, CDR2 YFSETQ. J gave up 2 bases and V 4 bases, and 6 bases lay outside the gene matches. CDR3 region: CASSPWTGTYEQYF. Here the CDR3 DNA reads TGCGCCAGCAGCCCCTGGACAGGTACCTACGAGCAGTACTTC.

V is TRBV6-2 or TRBV6-3 and J is TRBJ1-6; D is uncertain. The CDR3 loop spans 14 amino acids. V gave up 2 bases and J gave up 8 bases, with 10 bases separating them. The germline V gene has CDR1 MNHEY and CDR2 SVGEGT. CDR3 sequence reads: CASSYVPGYSPLHF. Here the CDR3 DNA reads TGTGCCAGCAGTTACGTGCCGGGTTATTCACCCCTCCACTTT.